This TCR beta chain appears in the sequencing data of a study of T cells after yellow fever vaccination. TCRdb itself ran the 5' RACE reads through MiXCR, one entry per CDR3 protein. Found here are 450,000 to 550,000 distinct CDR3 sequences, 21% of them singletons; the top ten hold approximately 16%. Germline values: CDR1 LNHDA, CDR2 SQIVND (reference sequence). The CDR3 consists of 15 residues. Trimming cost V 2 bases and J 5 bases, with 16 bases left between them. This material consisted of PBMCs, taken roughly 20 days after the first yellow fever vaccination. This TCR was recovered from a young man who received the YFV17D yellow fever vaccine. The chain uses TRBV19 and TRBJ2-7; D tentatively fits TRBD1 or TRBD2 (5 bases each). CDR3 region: CASSITPSRGDEQYF. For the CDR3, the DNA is TGTGCCAGTAGTATAACCCCGTCCCGAGGGGACGAGCAGTACTTC.